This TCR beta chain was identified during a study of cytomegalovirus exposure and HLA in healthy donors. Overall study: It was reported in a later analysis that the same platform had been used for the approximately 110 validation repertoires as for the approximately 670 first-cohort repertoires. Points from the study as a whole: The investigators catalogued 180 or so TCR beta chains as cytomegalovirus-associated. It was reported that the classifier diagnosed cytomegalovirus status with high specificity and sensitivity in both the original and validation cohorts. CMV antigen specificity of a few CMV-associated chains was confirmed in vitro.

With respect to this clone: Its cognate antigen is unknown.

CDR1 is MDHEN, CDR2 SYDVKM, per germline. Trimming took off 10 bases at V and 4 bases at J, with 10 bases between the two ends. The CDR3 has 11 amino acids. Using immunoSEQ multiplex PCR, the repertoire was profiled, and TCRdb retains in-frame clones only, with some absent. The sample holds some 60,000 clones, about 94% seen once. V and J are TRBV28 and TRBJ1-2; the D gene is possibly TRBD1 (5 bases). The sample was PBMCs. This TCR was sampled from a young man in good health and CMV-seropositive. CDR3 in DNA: TGTGCCACAGGACAAGTCTATGGCTACACCTTC. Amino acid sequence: CATGQVYGYTF.